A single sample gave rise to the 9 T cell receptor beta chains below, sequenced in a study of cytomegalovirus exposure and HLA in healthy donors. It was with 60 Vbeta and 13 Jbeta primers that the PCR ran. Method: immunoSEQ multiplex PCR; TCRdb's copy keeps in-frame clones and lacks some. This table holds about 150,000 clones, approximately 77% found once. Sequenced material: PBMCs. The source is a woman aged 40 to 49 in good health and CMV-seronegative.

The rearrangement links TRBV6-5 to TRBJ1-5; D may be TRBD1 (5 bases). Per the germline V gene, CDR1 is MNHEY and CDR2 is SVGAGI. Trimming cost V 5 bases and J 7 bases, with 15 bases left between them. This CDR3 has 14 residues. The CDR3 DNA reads TGTGCCAGCAGTCAGGGCTTCAAGAGGCAGCCCCAGCATTTT. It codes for CASSQGFKRQPQHF.

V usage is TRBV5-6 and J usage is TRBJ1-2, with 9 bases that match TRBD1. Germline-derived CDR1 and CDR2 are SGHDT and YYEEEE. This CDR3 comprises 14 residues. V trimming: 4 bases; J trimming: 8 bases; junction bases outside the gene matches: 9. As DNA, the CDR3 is TGTGCCAGCAGCCGGACAGGGGAATCACGGGGCTACACCTTC. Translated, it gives CASSRTGESRGYTF.

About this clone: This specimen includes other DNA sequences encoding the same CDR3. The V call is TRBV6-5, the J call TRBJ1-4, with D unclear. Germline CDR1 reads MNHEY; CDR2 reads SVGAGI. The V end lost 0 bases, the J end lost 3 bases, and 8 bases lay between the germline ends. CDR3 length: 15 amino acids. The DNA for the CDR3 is TGTGCCAGCAGTTACTCTGGGCAACCTAATGAAAAACTGTTTTTT. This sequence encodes CASSYSGQPNEKLFF.

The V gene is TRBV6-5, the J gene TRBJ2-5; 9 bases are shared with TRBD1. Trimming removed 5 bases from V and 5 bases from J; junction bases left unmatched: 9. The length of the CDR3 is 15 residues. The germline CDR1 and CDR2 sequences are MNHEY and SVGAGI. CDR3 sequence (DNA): TGTGCCAGCAGTACCACAGGGGGCTGGAGGGAGACCCAGTACTTC. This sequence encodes CASSTTGGWRETQYF.

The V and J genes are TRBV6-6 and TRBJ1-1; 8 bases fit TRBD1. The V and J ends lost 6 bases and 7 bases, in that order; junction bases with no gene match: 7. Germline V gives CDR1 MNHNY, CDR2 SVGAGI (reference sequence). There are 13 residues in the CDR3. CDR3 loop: CASSRGQGREAFF. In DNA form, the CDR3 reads TGTGCCAGCAGCCGCGGACAGGGACGTGAAGCTTTCTTT.

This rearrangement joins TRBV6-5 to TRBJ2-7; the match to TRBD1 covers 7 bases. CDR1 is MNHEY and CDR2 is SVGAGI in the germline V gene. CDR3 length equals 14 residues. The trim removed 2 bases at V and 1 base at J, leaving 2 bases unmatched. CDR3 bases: TGTGCCAGCAGTTACAGGGACAGATCCTACGAGCAGTACTTC. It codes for CASSYRDRSYEQYF.

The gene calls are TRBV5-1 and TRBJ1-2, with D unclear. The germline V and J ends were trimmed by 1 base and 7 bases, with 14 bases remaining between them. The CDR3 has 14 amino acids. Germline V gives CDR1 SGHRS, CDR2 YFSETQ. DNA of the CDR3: TGCGCCAGCAGCTTGCCAGAGGGCCTGTCTGGCTACACCTTC. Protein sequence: CASSLPEGLSGYTF.

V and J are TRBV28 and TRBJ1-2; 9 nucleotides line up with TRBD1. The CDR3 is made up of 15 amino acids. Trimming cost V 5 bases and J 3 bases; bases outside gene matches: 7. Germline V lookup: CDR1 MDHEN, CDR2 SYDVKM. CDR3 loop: CASSAGTGSDYGYTF. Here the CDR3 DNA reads TGTGCCAGCAGTGCCGGGACAGGGTCCGACTATGGCTACACCTTC.

CDR3 DNA: TGTGCCAGCAGTTTATCGGGTACAGGGTATGGCTACACCTTC. Its protein product is CASSLSGTGYGYTF. V and J are TRBV27 and TRBJ1-2, with D possibly matching TRBD1 (6 bases). Germline V gene sequence: CDR1 MNHEY, CDR2 SMNVEV (reference sequence). The length of the CDR3 is 14 residues. V was shortened by 0 bases and J by 5 bases, with 10 bases between the two germline ends.